These T cell receptor beta chains were read from a single sample in a study of T-cell memory formation after mild COVID-19. TCRdb fed the 5' RACE reads into MiXCR, producing one record per CDR3 protein. The table has around 470,000 distinct CDR3 sequences, roughly 20% seen once. Sample: PBMCs or a T cell subset sorted from them (not recorded which). The receptors shown here come from an adult woman who had mild COVID-19 (a few samples of this study predate the infection). Cell type and time point are not known. The CDR3 runs from the conserved cysteine through the conserved F or W. A D gene is named only where the DNA matches it firmly. Part of the rows lack a size; the others show once, few, many or a class for expanded clones.

size: few
D: -
J: TRBJ2-7
V: TRBV25-1
CDR3: CASSESRETYEQYF
DNA: TGTGCCAGCAGTGAATCGAGAGAAACCTACGAGCAGTACTTC

size: -
D: TRBD2
J: TRBJ2-7
V: TRBV19
CDR3: CASSGTSLEQYF
DNA: TGTGCCAGTAGTGGGACTAGCTTGGAGCAGTACTTC

size: -
D: TRBD2
J: TRBJ2-3
V: TRBV10-3
CDR3: CATGTSEILPPDTQYF
DNA: TGTGCCACCGGGACTAGCGAAATCCTTCCCCCAGATACGCAGTATTTT

size: -
D: -
J: TRBJ1-2
V: TRBV4-2
CDR3: CASSPSGGAGYGYTF
DNA: TGTGCCAGCAGCCCGTCCGGGGGCGCAGGGTATGGCTACACCTTC

size: few
D: -
J: TRBJ2-3
V: TRBV14
CDR3: CASSQVSVDTQYF
DNA: TGTGCCAGCAGCCAAGTCAGTGTCGATACGCAGTATTTT

size: few
D: TRBD1
J: TRBJ1-1
V: TRBV27
CDR3: CASSYKWRGQGGAFF
DNA: TGTGCCAGCAGTTATAAGTGGAGGGGACAGGGGGGAGCTTTCTTT

size: -
D: -
J: TRBJ2-3
V: TRBV5-6
CDR3: CASSLRGGGVYTDTQYF
DNA: TGTGCCAGCAGCTTGCGGGGCGGGGGCGTTTACACAGATACGCAGTATTTT

size: -
D: TRBD2
J: TRBJ2-3
V: TRBV24-1
CDR3: CATSRAGGAQYF
DNA: TGTGCCACCAGTCGGGCGGGAGGGGCGCAGTATTTT

size: -
D: -
J: TRBJ2-1
V: TRBV20-1
CDR3: CSASTLEGGYYNEQFF
DNA: TGCAGTGCTAGTACTCTAGAGGGCGGCTACTACAATGAGCAGTTCTTC

size: -
D: -
J: TRBJ2-3
V: TRBV20-1
CDR3: CSAQRGGDMQYF
DNA: TGCAGTGCCCAGAGAGGAGGGGATATGCAGTATTTT

size: few
D: TRBD1
J: TRBJ2-7
V: TRBV6-6
CDR3: CASRQDRDPYEQYF
DNA: TGTGCCAGCAGGCAAGACAGGGACCCCTACGAGCAGTACTTC

size: -
D: TRBD1
J: TRBJ2-5
V: TRBV7-9
CDR3: CASSLGDRGGTQYF
DNA: TGTGCCAGCAGCTTAGGAGACAGGGGAGGGACCCAGTACTTC

size: few
D: -
J: TRBJ2-6
V: TRBV6-5
CDR3: CASSYSIGAGANVLTF
DNA: TGTGCCAGCAGTTACTCGATTGGGGCTGGGGCCAACGTCCTGACTTTC

size: -
D: -
J: TRBJ2-1
V: TRBV9
CDR3: CASSVAPLGEDEQFF
DNA: TGTGCCAGCAGCGTAGCACCGCTAGGCGAGGATGAGCAGTTCTTC

size: few
D: -
J: TRBJ1-3
V: TRBV7-8
CDR3: CASSRTSLRGSGNTIYF
DNA: TGTGCCAGCAGCCGGACATCCCTGAGGGGGTCTGGAAACACCATATATTTT

size: -
D: -
J: TRBJ2-3
V: TRBV12-3/TRBV12-4
CDR3: CASSLKGLGARHTDTQYF
DNA: TGTGCCAGCAGTTTAAAGGGCCTTGGGGCCCGACACACAGATACGCAGTATTTT

size: -
D: -
J: TRBJ1-5
V: TRBV6-1
CDR3: CASSEEWESNQPQHF
DNA: TGTGCCAGCAGTGAAGAGTGGGAATCCAATCAGCCCCAGCATTTT

size: -
D: -
J: TRBJ2-5
V: TRBV9
CDR3: CASSVEDRGAQYF
DNA: TGTGCCAGCAGCGTAGAAGACCGCGGGGCCCAGTACTTC

size: few
D: -
J: TRBJ1-5
V: TRBV5-5
CDR3: CASSLSQGISNQPQHF
DNA: TGTGCCAGCAGCTTGTCGCAGGGAATAAGCAATCAGCCCCAGCATTTT

size: -
D: -
J: TRBJ2-7
V: TRBV18
CDR3: CASSPQGHSYEQYF
DNA: TGTGCCAGCTCACCACAGGGGCATTCCTACGAGCAGTACTTC

size: -
D: TRBD2
J: TRBJ2-1
V: TRBV15
CDR3: CATSRDGLVSYNEQFF
DNA: TGTGCCACCAGCAGAGATGGACTAGTATCCTACAATGAGCAGTTCTTC

size: many
D: TRBD2
J: TRBJ2-7
V: TRBV7-2
CDR3: CASSSPSGVKSYEQYF
DNA: TGTGCCAGCAGCTCCCCGAGCGGGGTAAAATCCTACGAGCAGTACTTC

size: few
D: -
J: TRBJ2-3
V: TRBV5-4
CDR3: CASLQNGGVSDTQYF
DNA: TGTGCCAGCCTCCAGAACGGGGGTGTTTCAGATACGCAGTATTTT

size: few
D: TRBD1
J: TRBJ2-3
V: TRBV7-9
CDR3: CASSLPQGRPTDTQYF
DNA: TGTGCCAGCAGTTTGCCACAGGGGCGCCCCACAGATACGCAGTATTTT

size: -
D: -
J: TRBJ1-2
V: TRBV29-1
CDR3: CSVGGRLSYYGYTF
DNA: TGCAGCGTTGGAGGCAGACTTTCCTACTATGGCTACACCTTC

size: few
D: -
J: TRBJ2-6
V: TRBV15
CDR3: CATSPGGRGVSGANVLTF
DNA: TGTGCCACCAGCCCTGGAGGTAGAGGGGTCTCTGGGGCCAACGTCCTGACTTTC

size: few
D: -
J: TRBJ1-1
V: TRBV29-1
CDR3: CSVIKGNTEAFF
DNA: TGCAGCGTTATTAAGGGGAACACTGAAGCTTTCTTT

size: -
D: -
J: TRBJ1-2
V: TRBV25-1
CDR3: CASSESAGRAKYGYTF
DNA: TGTGCCAGCAGTGAATCGGCGGGCAGGGCGAAATATGGCTACACCTTC

size: few
D: -
J: TRBJ2-1
V: TRBV24-1
CDR3: CATSDRWGCGENEQFF
DNA: TGTGCCACCAGTGACCGGTGGGGGTGCGGGGAGAATGAGCAGTTCTTC

size: many
D: -
J: TRBJ2-5
V: TRBV7-2
CDR3: CASSFGGGGETQYF
DNA: TGTGCCAGCAGCTTCGGGGGAGGAGGGGAGACCCAGTACTTC

size: -
D: TRBD1
J: TRBJ1-1
V: TRBV6-1
CDR3: CASRGGQATSNTEAFF
DNA: TGTGCCAGCAGAGGGGGACAGGCAACCTCGAACACTGAAGCTTTCTTT

size: few
D: TRBD1
J: TRBJ2-7
V: TRBV7-9
CDR3: CASSLWDRNYEQYF
DNA: TGTGCCAGCAGCTTATGGGACAGAAACTACGAGCAGTACTTC

size: -
D: TRBD2
J: TRBJ2-4
V: TRBV29-1
CDR3: CSVGGRREGVSKNIQYF
DNA: TGCAGCGTTGGCGGGAGGAGGGAGGGGGTATCCAAAAACATTCAGTACTTC

size: -
D: TRBD1
J: TRBJ2-7
V: TRBV7-3
CDR3: CASSAGTGSHEQYF
DNA: TGTGCCAGCAGCGCCGGGACAGGGTCTCACGAGCAGTACTTC

size: few
D: TRBD1
J: TRBJ1-1
V: TRBV7-9
CDR3: CASSPTYRGNTEAFF
DNA: TGTGCCAGCAGCCCCACCTACAGGGGGAACACTGAAGCTTTCTTT

size: -
D: TRBD1
J: TRBJ2-7
V: TRBV9
CDR3: CASSVGDRDVYEQYF
DNA: TGTGCCAGCAGCGTCGGAGACAGGGACGTCTACGAGCAGTACTTC

size: few
D: TRBD1
J: TRBJ2-6
V: TRBV12-5
CDR3: CASGLPTGAGANVLTF
DNA: TGTGCTAGTGGTTTGCCGACAGGGGCTGGGGCCAACGTCCTGACTTTC

size: -
D: TRBD2
J: TRBJ2-1
V: TRBV7-3
CDR3: CASSLGTSGGYSNEQFF
DNA: TGTGCCAGCAGCTTAGGGACTAGCGGGGGGTACAGCAATGAGCAGTTCTTC

size: few
D: -
J: TRBJ2-3
V: TRBV7-8
CDR3: CASSRQQAESTDTQYF
DNA: TGTGCCAGCAGCAGACAACAGGCAGAAAGCACAGATACGCAGTATTTT

size: -
D: -
J: TRBJ1-1
V: TRBV5-1
CDR3: CASSLFELNTEAFF
DNA: TGCGCCAGCAGCTTATTCGAGCTGAACACTGAAGCTTTCTTT

size: few
D: -
J: TRBJ2-3
V: TRBV11-2
CDR3: CASSLGIPLPTDTQYF
DNA: TGTGCCAGCAGCTTAGGTATCCCTCTTCCCACAGATACGCAGTATTTT

size: few
D: -
J: TRBJ1-2
V: TRBV4-2
CDR3: CASSQDPDPDYGYTF
DNA: TGTGCCAGCAGCCAAGACCCGGATCCGGACTATGGCTACACCTTC

size: -
D: TRBD2
J: TRBJ2-4
V: TRBV3-1
CDR3: CASSQSWGPGGKNIQYF
DNA: TGTGCCAGCAGCCAATCTTGGGGTCCGGGAGGAAAAAACATTCAGTACTTC

size: -
D: TRBD2
J: TRBJ2-6
V: TRBV24-1
CDR3: CATSDGGRAGANVLTF
DNA: TGTGCCACCAGTGACGGCGGGAGGGCTGGGGCCAACGTCCTGACTTTC

size: -
D: -
J: TRBJ2-1
V: TRBV10-3
CDR3: CAAAGVAVYNEQFF
DNA: TGTGCCGCGGCTGGGGTAGCGGTATACAATGAGCAGTTCTTC

size: -
D: TRBD1
J: TRBJ1-2
V: TRBV12-3/TRBV12-4
CDR3: CASSLRTGVYGYTF
DNA: TGTGCCAGCAGTTTGCGGACAGGGGTCTATGGCTACACCTTC

size: -
D: -
J: TRBJ1-1
V: TRBV12-3/TRBV12-4
CDR3: CASSLIGGQYTEAFF
DNA: TGTGCCAGCAGTTTAATCGGGGGTCAGTACACTGAAGCTTTCTTT

size: -
D: -
J: TRBJ1-4
V: TRBV4-1
CDR3: CASSQDTGHLTEKLFF
DNA: TGCGCCAGCAGCCAAGATACAGGGCATCTTACTGAAAAACTGTTTTTT